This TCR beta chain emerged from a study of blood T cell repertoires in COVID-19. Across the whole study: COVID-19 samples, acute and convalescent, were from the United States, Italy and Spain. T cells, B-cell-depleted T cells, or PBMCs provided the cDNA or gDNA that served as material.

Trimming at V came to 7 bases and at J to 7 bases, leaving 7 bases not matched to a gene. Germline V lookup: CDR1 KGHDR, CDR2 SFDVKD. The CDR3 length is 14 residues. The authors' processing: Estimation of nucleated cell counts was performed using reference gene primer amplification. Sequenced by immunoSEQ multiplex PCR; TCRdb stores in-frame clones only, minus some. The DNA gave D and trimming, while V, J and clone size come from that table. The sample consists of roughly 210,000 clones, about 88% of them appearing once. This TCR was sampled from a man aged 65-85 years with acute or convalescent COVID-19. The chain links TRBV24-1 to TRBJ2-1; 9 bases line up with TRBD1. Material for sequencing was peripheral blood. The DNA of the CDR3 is TGTGCCACCAGAACAGGGGGCTTTGGTAATGAGCAGTTCTTC. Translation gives CATRTGGFGNEQFF.